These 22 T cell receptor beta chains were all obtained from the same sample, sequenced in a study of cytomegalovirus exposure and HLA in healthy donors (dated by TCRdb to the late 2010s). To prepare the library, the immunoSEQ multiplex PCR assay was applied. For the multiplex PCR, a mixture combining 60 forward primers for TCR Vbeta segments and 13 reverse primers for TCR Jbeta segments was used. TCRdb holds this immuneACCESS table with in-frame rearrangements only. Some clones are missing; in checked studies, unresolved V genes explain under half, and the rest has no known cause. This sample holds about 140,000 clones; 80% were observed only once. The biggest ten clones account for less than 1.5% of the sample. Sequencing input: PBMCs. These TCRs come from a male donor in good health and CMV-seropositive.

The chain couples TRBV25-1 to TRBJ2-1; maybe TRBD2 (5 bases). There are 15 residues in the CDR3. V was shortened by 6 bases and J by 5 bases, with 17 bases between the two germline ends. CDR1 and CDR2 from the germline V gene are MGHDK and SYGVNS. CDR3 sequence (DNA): TGTGCCAGCAGAGATAGCGTTAATCTCCACAATGAGCAGTTCTTC. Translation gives CASRDSVNLHNEQFF.

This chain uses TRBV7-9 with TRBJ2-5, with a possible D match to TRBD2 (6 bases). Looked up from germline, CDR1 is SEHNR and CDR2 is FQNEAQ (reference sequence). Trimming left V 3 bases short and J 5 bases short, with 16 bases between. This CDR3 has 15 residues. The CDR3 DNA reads TGTGCCAGCAGCTTGTTGTCGGGGGTAGAGGAGACCCAGTACTTC. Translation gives CASSLLSGVEETQYF.

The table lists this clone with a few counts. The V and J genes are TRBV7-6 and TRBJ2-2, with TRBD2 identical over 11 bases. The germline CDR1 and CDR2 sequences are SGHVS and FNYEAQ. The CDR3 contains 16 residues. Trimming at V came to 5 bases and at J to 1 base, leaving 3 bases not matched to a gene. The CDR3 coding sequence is TGTGCCAGCAGCCCACTAGCGGGAGAGAACACCGGGGAGCTGTTTTTT. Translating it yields CASSPLAGENTGELFF.

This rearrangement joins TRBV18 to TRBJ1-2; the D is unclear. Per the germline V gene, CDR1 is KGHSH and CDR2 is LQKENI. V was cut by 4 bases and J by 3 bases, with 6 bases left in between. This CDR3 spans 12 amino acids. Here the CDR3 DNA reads TGTGCCAGCTCACAAACGGACTATGGCTACACCTTC. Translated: CASSQTDYGYTF.

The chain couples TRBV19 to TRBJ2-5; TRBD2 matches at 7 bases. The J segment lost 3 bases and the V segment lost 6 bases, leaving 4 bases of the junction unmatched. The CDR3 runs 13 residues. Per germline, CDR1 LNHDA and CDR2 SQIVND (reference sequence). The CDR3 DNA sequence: TGTGCCAGTAGGGGAGGGTTTGAAGAGACCCAGTACTTC. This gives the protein CASRGGFEETQYF.

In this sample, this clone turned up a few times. The CDR3 loop reads CASSLDRGREKLFF. CDR3 in DNA: TGTGCCAGCAGCCTGGACAGGGGGAGGGAAAAACTGTTTTTT. The genes are TRBV5-4 and TRBJ1-4; 10 bases are shared with TRBD1. The CDR3 loop spans 14 amino acids. CDR1 is SGHNT, CDR2 YYREEE, per germline (reference sequence). The V segment lost 4 bases and the J segment 8 bases; nucleotides outside the gene matches: 5.

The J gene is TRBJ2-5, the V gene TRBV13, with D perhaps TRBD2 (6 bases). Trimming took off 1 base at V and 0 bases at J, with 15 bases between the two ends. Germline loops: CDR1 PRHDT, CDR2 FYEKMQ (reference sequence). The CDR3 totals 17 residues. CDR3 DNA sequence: TGTGCCAGCAGCTTAGTTTGGGCTAGCGCCTACCAAGAGACCCAGTACTTC. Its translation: CASSLVWASAYQETQYF.

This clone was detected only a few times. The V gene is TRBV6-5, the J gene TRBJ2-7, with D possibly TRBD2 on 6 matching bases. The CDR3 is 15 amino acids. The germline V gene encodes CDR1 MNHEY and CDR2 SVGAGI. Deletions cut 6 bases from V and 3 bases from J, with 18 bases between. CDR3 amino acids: CASSPGARLDYEQYF. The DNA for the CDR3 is TGTGCCAGCAGCCCGGGAGCTCGCCTTGACTACGAGCAGTACTTC.

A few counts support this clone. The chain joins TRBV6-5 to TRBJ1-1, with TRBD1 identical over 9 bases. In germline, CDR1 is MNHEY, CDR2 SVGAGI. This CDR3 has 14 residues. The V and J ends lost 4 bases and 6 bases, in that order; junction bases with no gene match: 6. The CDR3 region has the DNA TGTGCCAGCAGTTCCCGGACAGGGGCTTCTGAAGCTTTCTTT. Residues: CASSSRTGASEAFF.

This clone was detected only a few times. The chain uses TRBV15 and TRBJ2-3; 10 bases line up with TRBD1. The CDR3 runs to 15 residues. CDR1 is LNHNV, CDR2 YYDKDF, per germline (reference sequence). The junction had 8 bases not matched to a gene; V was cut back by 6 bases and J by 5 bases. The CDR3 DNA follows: TGTGCCACCAGTATCGCGACAGGGGGCCAAGATACGCAGTATTTT. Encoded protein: CATSIATGGQDTQYF.

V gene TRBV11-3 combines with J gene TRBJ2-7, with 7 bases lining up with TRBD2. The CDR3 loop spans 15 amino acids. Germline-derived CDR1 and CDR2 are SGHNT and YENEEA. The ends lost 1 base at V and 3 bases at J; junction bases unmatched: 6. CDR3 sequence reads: CASSLGTSPGYEQYF. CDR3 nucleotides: TGTGCCAGCAGCTTAGGGACTAGTCCTGGCTACGAGCAGTACTTC.

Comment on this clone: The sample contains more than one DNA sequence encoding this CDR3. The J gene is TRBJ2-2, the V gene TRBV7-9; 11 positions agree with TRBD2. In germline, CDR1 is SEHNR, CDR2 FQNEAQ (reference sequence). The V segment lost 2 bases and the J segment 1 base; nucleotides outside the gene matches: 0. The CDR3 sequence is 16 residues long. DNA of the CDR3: TGTGCCAGCAGCTTAACTAGCGGGGGGAACACCGGGGAGCTGTTTTTT. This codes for CASSLTSGGNTGELFF.

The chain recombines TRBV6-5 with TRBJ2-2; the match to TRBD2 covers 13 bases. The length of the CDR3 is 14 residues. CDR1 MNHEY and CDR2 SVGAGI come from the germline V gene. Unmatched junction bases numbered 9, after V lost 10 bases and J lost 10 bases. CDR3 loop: CATRLAGGLVELFF. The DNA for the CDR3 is TGTGCCACGAGACTAGCGGGGGGCCTCGTGGAGCTGTTTTTT.

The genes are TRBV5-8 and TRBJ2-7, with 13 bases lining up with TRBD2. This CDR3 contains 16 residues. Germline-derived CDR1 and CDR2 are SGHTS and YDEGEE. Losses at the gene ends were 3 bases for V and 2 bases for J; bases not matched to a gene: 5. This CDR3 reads CASSSGTSGTPYEQYF. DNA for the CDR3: TGTGCCAGCAGCTCCGGGACTAGCGGGACCCCCTACGAGCAGTACTTC.

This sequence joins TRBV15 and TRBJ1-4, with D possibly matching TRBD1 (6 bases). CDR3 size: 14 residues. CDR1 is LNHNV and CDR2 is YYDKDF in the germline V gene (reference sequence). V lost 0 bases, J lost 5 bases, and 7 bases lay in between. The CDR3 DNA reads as TGTGCCACCAGCAGAGATCAGGGGAATGAAAAACTGTTTTTT. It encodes CATSRDQGNEKLFF.

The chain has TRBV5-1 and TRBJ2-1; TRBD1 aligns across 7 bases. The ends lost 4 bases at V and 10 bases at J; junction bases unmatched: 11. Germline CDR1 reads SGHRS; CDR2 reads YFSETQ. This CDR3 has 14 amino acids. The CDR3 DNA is TGCGCCAGCAGCCTAGCCGGGACAGAAATAGAGCAGTTCTTC. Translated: CASSLAGTEIEQFF.

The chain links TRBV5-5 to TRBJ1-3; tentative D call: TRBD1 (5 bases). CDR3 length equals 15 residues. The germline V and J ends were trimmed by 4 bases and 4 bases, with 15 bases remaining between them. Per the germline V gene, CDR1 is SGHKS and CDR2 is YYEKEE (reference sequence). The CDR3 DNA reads TGTGCCAGCAGCCCTCCGGGGGGTGGAGGAAACACCATATATTTT. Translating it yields CASSPPGGGGNTIYF.

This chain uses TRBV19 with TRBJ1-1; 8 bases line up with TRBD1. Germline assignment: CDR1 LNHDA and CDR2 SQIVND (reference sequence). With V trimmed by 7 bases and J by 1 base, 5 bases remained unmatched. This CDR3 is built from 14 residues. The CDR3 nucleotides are TGTGCCAGTACCCCGACAGGGGCGAACACTGAAGCTTTCTTT. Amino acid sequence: CASTPTGANTEAFF.

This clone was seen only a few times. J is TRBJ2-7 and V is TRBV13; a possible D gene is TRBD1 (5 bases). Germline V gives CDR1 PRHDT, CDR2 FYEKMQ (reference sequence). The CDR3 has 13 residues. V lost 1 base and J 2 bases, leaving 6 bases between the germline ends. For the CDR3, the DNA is TGTGCCAGCAGCTTAGAGGGGACCTACGAGCAGTACTTC. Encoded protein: CASSLEGTYEQYF.

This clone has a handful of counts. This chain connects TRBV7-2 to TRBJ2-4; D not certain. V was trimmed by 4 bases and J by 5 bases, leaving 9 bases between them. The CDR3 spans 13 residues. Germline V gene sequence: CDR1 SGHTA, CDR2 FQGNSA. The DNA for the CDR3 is TGTGCCAGCAGCTCCTACCTCGAAAACATTCAGTACTTC. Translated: CASSSYLENIQYF.

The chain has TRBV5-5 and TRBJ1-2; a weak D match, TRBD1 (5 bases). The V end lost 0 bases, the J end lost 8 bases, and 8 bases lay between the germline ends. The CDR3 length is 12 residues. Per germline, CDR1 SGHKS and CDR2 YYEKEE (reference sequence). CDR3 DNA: TGTGCCAGCAGCTTGGGCGGGGCCGGCTACACCTTC. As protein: CASSLGGAGYTF.

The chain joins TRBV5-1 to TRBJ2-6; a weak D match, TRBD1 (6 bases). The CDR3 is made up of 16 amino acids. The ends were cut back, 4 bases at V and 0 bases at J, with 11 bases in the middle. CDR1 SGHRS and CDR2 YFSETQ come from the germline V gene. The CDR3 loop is CASSRTEGSGANVLTF. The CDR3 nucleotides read TGCGCCAGCAGCCGGACAGAAGGCTCTGGGGCCAACGTCCTGACTTTC. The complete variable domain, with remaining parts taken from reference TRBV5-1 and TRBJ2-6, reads KAGVTQTPRYLIKTRGQQVTLSCSPISGHRSVSWYQQTPGQGLQFLFEYFSETQRNKGNFPGRFSGRQFSNSRSEMNVSTLELGDSALYLCASSRTEGSGANVLTFGAGSRLTVL.